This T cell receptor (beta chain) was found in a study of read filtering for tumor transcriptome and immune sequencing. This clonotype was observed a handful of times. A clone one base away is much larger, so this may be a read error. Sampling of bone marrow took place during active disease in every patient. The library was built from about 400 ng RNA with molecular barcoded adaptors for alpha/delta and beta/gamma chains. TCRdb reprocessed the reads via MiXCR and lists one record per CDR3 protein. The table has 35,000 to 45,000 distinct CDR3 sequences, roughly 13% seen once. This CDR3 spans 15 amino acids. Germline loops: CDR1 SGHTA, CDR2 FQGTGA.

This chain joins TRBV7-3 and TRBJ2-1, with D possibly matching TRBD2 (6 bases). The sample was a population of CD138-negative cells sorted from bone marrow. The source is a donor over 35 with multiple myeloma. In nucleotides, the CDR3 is TGTGCCAGCAGCTTAGAGGGAGGCTCCTACAATGAGCAGTCCTTC. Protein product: CASSLEGGSYNEQSF.